The rows below give T cell receptor beta chains drawn from one sample of a study of blood T cells in healthy people across ages. TCRdb itself ran the 5' RACE reads through MiXCR, one entry per CDR3 protein. This sample yields about 970,000 distinct CDR3 sequences, of which around 54% are seen a single time; about 20% belongs to the top ten. Material: blood. The receptors derive from a woman aged 60-75 years in good health. CDR3s include the opening cysteine and the closing phenylalanine or tryptophan. D genes are given only for firm matches. Not every row has a clone size; where given, it reads once, few, many or a size class.

j_call | d_call | clone_size | cdr3_length | v_call | cdr3_nt | cdr3_aa
TRBJ2-7 | - | few | 13 | TRBV28 | TGTGCCAGCAGAATATTTGGGGGCTACGAGCAGTACTTC | CASRIFGGYEQYF
TRBJ1-1 | - | - | 17 | TRBV9 | TGTGCCAGCAGCCAAGACGCAAGGGGGGGCGTCCGCACTGAAGCTTTCTTT | CASSQDARGGVRTEAFF
TRBJ1-4 | - | few | 16 | TRBV7-9 | TGTGCCAGCAGCATAACGGACGCTTCGGCAAGGGAAAAACTGTTTTTT | CASSITDASAREKLFF
TRBJ2-1 | - | - | 16 | TRBV4-1 | TGCGCCAGCAGCCAAGGACCGGGACTGTACGACAATGAGCAGTTCTTC | CASSQGPGLYDNEQFF
TRBJ2-3 | TRBD2 | - | 16 | TRBV5-1 | TGCGCCAGCAGCTTGGTTGGACTAGCGGGTACAGATACGCAGTATTTT | CASSLVGLAGTDTQYF
TRBJ2-3 | - | few | 11 | TRBV20-1 | TGCAGTGCTCTGACAGTTGCTACGCAGTATTTT | CSALTVATQYF
TRBJ2-7 | - | - | 15 | TRBV4-1 | TGCGCCAGCAGCCAGGAAACTAGGGCCGTCTACGAGCAGTACTTC | CASSQETRAVYEQYF
TRBJ2-1 | TRBD2 | few | 15 | TRBV27 | TGTGCCAGCAGTTTATACAGCGGGAGAGGTAATGAGCAGTTCTTC | CASSLYSGRGNEQFF
TRBJ2-5 | TRBD2 | few | 14 | TRBV6-2/TRBV6-3 | TGTGCCAGCAAGGCTAGCGGAGAGGGGGAGACCCAGTACTTC | CASKASGEGETQYF
TRBJ2-3 | - | - | 15 | TRBV28 | TGTGCCAGCAGTTTGACGACATTTCACACAGATACGCAGTATTTT | CASSLTTFHTDTQYF
TRBJ2-4 | - | - | 14 | TRBV6-5 | TGTGCCAGCAGTCCCCTGTTGGTCAAAAACATTCAGTACTTC | CASSPLLVKNIQYF
TRBJ2-1 | TRBD2 | - | 15 | TRBV7-2 | TGTGCCAGCAGCTTAGAACTAGCGGGAGGTTCTGAGCAGTTCTTC | CASSLELAGGSEQFF
TRBJ2-1 | - | - | 14 | TRBV3-1 | TGTGCCAGCAGCCAAGTAAGTATAATGGATGAGCAGTTCTTC | CASSQVSIMDEQFF
TRBJ1-4 | - | - | 15 | TRBV7-9 | TGTGCCAGCAGCCTAGAAGGGAAGGCTAATGAAAAACTGTTTTTT | CASSLEGKANEKLFF
TRBJ2-4 | TRBD1 | - | 14 | TRBV3-1 | TGTGCCAGCCGCGCGAGGGGGCCCAAAAACATTCAGTACTTC | CASRARGPKNIQYF
TRBJ2-5 | TRBD2 | - | 14 | TRBV6-5 | TGTGCCAGCAGTTACTCGTTGCGGGGGGAGACCCAGTACTTC | CASSYSLRGETQYF
TRBJ2-1 | TRBD1 | - | 14 | TRBV29-1 | TGCAGCGTCGGGACAGCCAGCTCCTACAATGAGCAGTTCTTC | CSVGTASSYNEQFF
TRBJ1-5 | TRBD1 | - | 17 | TRBV6-2/TRBV6-3 | TGTGCCAGCAGTTACAGTATTTTGGGACAGAGAAATCAGCCCCAGCATTTT | CASSYSILGQRNQPQHF
TRBJ2-3 | TRBD2 | - | 18 | TRBV13 | TGTGCCAGCAGCTACAGACTAGCGGGAACATTATCCCCAGATACGCAGTATTTT | CASSYRLAGTLSPDTQYF
TRBJ2-1 | TRBD2 | - | 17 | TRBV29-1 | TGCAGCGTCCTATTGGTGCCTAGCGGGAACTCCTACAATGAGCAGTTCTTC | CSVLLVPSGNSYNEQFF
TRBJ2-3 | - | - | 14 | TRBV3-1 | TGTGCCAGCAGCCCCCGGCACCCCACAGATACGCAGTATTTT | CASSPRHPTDTQYF
TRBJ1-5 | - | few | 13 | TRBV2 | TGTGCCAGCCGACGGACACAGGTTCAGCCCCAGCATTTT | CASRRTQVQPQHF
TRBJ2-7 | - | - | 18 | TRBV12-3/TRBV12-4 | TGTGCCAGCAGTTCCGGGGGGCAGAACTCTCCACCTACGATCGAGCAGTACTTC | CASSSGGQNSPPTIEQYF
TRBJ2-7 | - | - | 15 | TRBV28 | TGTGCCAGCAGTTTACGGGCCCTAGCACCCTACGAGCAGTACTTC | CASSLRALAPYEQYF
TRBJ2-5 | TRBD1 | - | 14 | TRBV6-6 | TGTGCCAGCAGCCCAGGACAGGGGGCTTGGACCCAGTACTTC | CASSPGQGAWTQYF
TRBJ1-1 | TRBD1 | once | 15 | TRBV2 | TGTGCCAGCAGTGATCTCGGGACAGGGAGTCCTGAAGCTTTCTTT | CASSDLGTGSPEAFF
TRBJ2-2 | TRBD2 | - | 15 | TRBV20-1 | TGCAGTGCAACTATTAGCGGGAGGGCCGACGGGGAGCTGTTTTTT | CSATISGRADGELFF
TRBJ1-2 | - | - | 14 | TRBV5-1 | TGCGCCAGCAGCTTGGGCCAGGGCACCGGCGGCTACACCTTC | CASSLGQGTGGYTF
TRBJ2-7 | - | - | 14 | TRBV29-1 | TGCAGCGTTGAAATCGACGCCAGTCGCGCCGAGCAGTACTTC | CSVEIDASRAEQYF
TRBJ2-6 | TRBD1 | - | 17 | TRBV14 | TGTGCCAGCAGCGCCGGGACAGGATTTATCGGGGCCAACGTCCTGACTTTC | CASSAGTGFIGANVLTF
TRBJ2-7 | TRBD2 | - | 15 | TRBV3-1 | TGTGCCAGCAGCCAAGTTCAAGCGGGAGGTCACGAGCAGTACTTC | CASSQVQAGGHEQYF
TRBJ2-2 | TRBD1 | - | 15 | TRBV20-1 | TGCAGTGCTACCGACAGGGATGACGCCACCGGGGAGCTGTTTTTT | CSATDRDDATGELFF
TRBJ1-4 | - | - | 16 | TRBV20-1 | TGCAGTGCTAGAGCGTCTGGAGGTCCAACTAATGAAAAACTGTTTTTT | CSARASGGPTNEKLFF
TRBJ2-7 | - | few | 14 | TRBV7-2 | TGTGCCAGCAGCTTAGACCTAGATCTCTACGAGCAGTACTTC | CASSLDLDLYEQYF
TRBJ2-3 | - | - | 15 | TRBV4-1 | TGCGCCAGCAGCCAAGTCACTAACGGGAGATATACGCAGTATTTT | CASSQVTNGRYTQYF
TRBJ2-1 | - | few | 15 | TRBV2 | TGTGCCATCCTCGCCGCGGAGGGATCCTACAATGAGCAGTTCTTC | CAILAAEGSYNEQFF
TRBJ2-3 | - | few | 14 | TRBV3-1 | TGTGCCAGCAGCCACGGAGGAAGGTCGGATACGCAGTATTTT | CASSHGGRSDTQYF
TRBJ2-7 | TRBD1 | - | 16 | TRBV12-3/TRBV12-4 | TGTGCCAGCAGTTTAGAAGGGACAGCCTATTACTACGAGCAGTACTTC | CASSLEGTAYYYEQYF
TRBJ2-7 | - | - | 13 | TRBV7-7 | TGTGCCAGCAGCTTAAATTACGGGGACGAGCAGTACTTC | CASSLNYGDEQYF
TRBJ2-3 | TRBD2 | - | 14 | TRBV20-1 | TGCAGTGCAATAGCGGGAGGGATGACAGATACGCAGTATTTT | CSAIAGGMTDTQYF